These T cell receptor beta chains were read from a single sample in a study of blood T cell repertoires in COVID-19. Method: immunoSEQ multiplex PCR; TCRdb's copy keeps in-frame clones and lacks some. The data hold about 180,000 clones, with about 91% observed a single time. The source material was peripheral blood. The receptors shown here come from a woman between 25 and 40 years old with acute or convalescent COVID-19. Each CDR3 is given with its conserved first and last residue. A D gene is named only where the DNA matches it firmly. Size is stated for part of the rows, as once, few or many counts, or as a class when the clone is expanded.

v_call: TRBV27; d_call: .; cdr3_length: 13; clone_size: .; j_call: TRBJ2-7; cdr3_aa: CASSSGGPYEQYF; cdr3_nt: TGTGCCAGCAGTTCAGGGGGGCCCTACGAGCAGTACTTC
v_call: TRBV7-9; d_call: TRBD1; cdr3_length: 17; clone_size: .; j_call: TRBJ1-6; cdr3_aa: CASSSGGTVGYNSPLHF; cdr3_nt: TGTGCCAGCAGCTCGGGGGGGACAGTCGGCTATAATTCACCCCTCCACTTT
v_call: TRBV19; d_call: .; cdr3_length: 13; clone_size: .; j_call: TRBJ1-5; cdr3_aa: CASSRQINQPQHF; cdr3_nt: TGTGCCAGTTCGAGACAGATCAATCAGCCCCAGCATTTT
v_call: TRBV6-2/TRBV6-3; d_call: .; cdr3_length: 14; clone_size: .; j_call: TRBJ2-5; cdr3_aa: CASGPEGGRETQYF; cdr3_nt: TGTGCCAGCGGCCCGGAGGGGGGGAGAGAGACCCAGTACTTC
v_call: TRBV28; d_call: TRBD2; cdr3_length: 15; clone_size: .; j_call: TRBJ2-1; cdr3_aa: CASSFYTSVHNEQFF; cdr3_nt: TGTGCCAGCAGTTTTTATACTAGCGTGCACAATGAGCAGTTCTTC
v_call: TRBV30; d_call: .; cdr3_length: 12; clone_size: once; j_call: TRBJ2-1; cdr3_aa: CASERSYNEQFF; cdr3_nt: TGTGCCTCAGAACGCTCCTACAATGAGCAGTTCTTC
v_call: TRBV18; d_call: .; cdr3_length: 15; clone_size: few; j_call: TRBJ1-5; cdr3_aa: CASSTGTAHNQPQHF; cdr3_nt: TGTGCCAGCTCAACGGGAACAGCTCACAATCAGCCCCAGCATTTT
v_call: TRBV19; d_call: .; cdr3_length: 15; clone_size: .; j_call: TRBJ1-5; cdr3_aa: CASSRTGSGNQPQHF; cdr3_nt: TGTGCCAGTAGTCGAACAGGGTCAGGCAATCAGCCCCAGCATTTT
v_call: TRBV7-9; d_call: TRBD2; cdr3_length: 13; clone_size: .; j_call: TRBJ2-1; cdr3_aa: CASERENDNEQFF; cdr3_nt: TGTGCCAGTGAGCGGGAGAACGACAATGAGCAGTTCTTC
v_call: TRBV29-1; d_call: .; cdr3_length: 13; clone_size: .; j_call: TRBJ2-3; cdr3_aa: CSTRGSSTDTQYF; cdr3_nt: TGCAGCACGAGGGGGAGTAGCACAGATACGCAGTATTTT
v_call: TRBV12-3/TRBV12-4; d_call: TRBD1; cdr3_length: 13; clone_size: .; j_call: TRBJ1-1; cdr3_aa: CASSLQDRGLAFF; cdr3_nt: TGTGCCAGCAGCCTCCAGGATAGGGGGCTGGCTTTCTTT
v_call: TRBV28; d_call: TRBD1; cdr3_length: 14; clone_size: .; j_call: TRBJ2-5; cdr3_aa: CASSPAQGAKTQYF; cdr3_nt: TGTGCCAGCTCCCCCGCACAGGGGGCGAAGACCCAGTACTTC